This T cell receptor beta chain came from a study of CD8 T cells in ankylosing spondylitis. The V end lost 2 bases, the J end lost 2 bases, and 9 bases lay between the germline ends. This CDR3 has 14 amino acids. Germline CDR1 is SGDLS and CDR2 is YYNGEE. TCRdb itself ran the 5' RACE reads through MiXCR, one entry per CDR3 protein. The top ten hold roughly 4% of the sample, which has tens of thousands of distinct CDR3 sequences, over 3.5% seen once. In its sample, this clonotype was seen many times. The sequencing sample was made of blood, either unsorted or a sorted T cell fraction (not recorded which). The sequence was collected from a female donor with ankylosing spondylitis or in good health (not recorded which). J is TRBJ2-3 and V is TRBV9; no reliable D call. CDR3 in DNA: TGTGCCAGCAGCGTTGGGCCAGTCACAGATACGCAGTATTTT. It is translated as CASSVGPVTDTQYF. The full variable domain, with the rest looked up from reference TRBV9 and TRBJ2-3, is DSGVTQTPKHLITATGQRVTLRCSPRSGDLSVYWYQQSLDQGLQFLIQYYNGEERAKGNILERFSAQQFPDLHSELNLSSLELGDSALYFCASSVGPVTDTQYFGPGTRLTVL.